One and the same sample provided the 31 T cell receptor beta chains below, sequenced in a study of T cells after somatic rescue of genetic block. Sequenced by immunoSEQ multiplex PCR; TCRdb stores in-frame clones only, minus some. The sample has approximately 100,000 clones; about nine tenths are singletons. The sequencing sample was made of peripheral blood mononuclear cells (PBMCs). The source is a woman aged 18-29 years.

This clone has only one observation. V gene TRBV7-8 combines with J gene TRBJ2-7; 10 bases are shared with TRBD2. V shed 4 bases and J 0 bases; nucleotides not matched to a gene: 6. CDR1 and CDR2 from the germline V gene are SGHVS and FQNEAQ. This CDR3 is 16 amino acids long. The CDR3 spells CASSSETSGLSYEQYF. DNA of the CDR3: TGTGCCAGCAGCTCGGAGACTAGCGGGCTCTCCTACGAGCAGTACTTC.

The J gene is TRBJ2-1, the V gene TRBV4-2, with 8 bases identical to TRBD2. The CDR3 spans 17 residues. Germline loops: CDR1 LGHNA, CDR2 YNFKEQ. The J segment lost 8 bases and the V segment lost 0 bases, leaving 12 bases of the junction unmatched. The CDR3 coding sequence is TGTGCCAGCAGCCAAGAGGCGCGCGGGAGGTTGGGCGATGAGCAGTTCTTC. Protein: CASSQEARGRLGDEQFF.

Only one count was recorded for this clone. At one end the junction does not follow the germline gene, possibly because of a read error. The chain has TRBV20-1 and TRBJ2-1; weak D call: TRBD2 (6 bases). From germline, CDR1 is DFQATT and CDR2 SNEGSKA (reference sequence). The CDR3 runs 11 residues. The CDR3 nucleotides read TGCAGTGCCCCTACCGCGGGACCCCCAATCTTC. It is translated as CSAPTAGPPIF.

This clone turned up a few times. This rearrangement joins TRBV6-1 to TRBJ1-5; the D gene is possibly TRBD1 (6 bases). From germline, CDR1 is MNHNS and CDR2 SASEGT. The CDR3 is 13 amino acids. V was cut by 11 bases and J by 4 bases, with 15 bases left in between. The CDR3 region is CAGGHGENQPQHF. As DNA, the CDR3 is TGTGCCGGGGGGCACGGAGAGAATCAGCCCCAGCATTTT.

The CDR3 sequence: CASGLATGRDYTGELFF. The DNA of the CDR3 is TGTGCTAGTGGTTTGGCAACGGGGCGGGATTACACCGGGGAGCTGTTTTTT. The J gene is TRBJ2-2, the V gene TRBV12-5; weak D call: TRBD2 (6 bases). The V gene lost 1 base and the J gene lost 3 bases, with 15 bases spanning the gap. The germline CDR1 and CDR2 sequences are LGHNT and FRNRAP. This CDR3 comprises 17 residues.

The rearrangement uses TRBV4-1 and TRBJ1-1, with D maybe TRBD1 (6 bases). This CDR3 comprises 15 residues. Germline V lookup: CDR1 MGHRA, CDR2 YSYEKL. V was cut by 4 bases and J by 5 bases, with 17 bases left in between. CDR3 sequence reads: CASSPVGGGWTEAFF. The DNA for the CDR3 is TGCGCCAGCAGCCCTGTGGGAGGGGGATGGACTGAAGCTTTCTTT.

This clone was found a few times. This sequence joins TRBV6-1 and TRBJ1-5, with a weak D call TRBD1 (6 bases). The ends were cut back, 2 bases at V and 6 bases at J, with 14 bases in the middle. Germline V gene lookup returns CDR1 MNHNS and CDR2 SASEGT. CDR3 length equals 15 residues. The CDR3 DNA reads as TGTGCCAGCAGTGAAAACGTGGGGGCGGGTCAGCCCCAGCATTTT. This encodes CASSENVGAGQPQHF.

The chain has TRBV2 and TRBJ1-5, with 7 bases aligning to TRBD1. Germline V gives CDR1 SNHLY, CDR2 FYNNEI. The V gene end was trimmed by 5 bases and the J gene end by 2 bases; junction bases not matched to a gene: 3. The CDR3 has 14 residues. The DNA of the CDR3 is TGTGCCAGCAGTAACAGGGGCGGCAATCAGCCCCAGCATTTT. Its translation is CASSNRGGNQPQHF.

This sequence joins TRBV4-1 and TRBJ1-1; D is ambiguous. The CDR3 contains 12 residues. Germline CDR1 reads MGHRA; CDR2 reads YSYEKL. V was trimmed by 6 bases and J by 6 bases, leaving 11 bases between them. Here the CDR3 DNA reads TGCGCCAGCAGTCAAACTTGGCCTGAAGCTTTCTTT. Protein sequence: CASSQTWPEAFF.

The chain is built from TRBV5-1 and TRBJ2-3; 7 nucleotides match TRBD1. Trimming cost V 4 bases and J 10 bases; bases outside gene matches: 6. The CDR3 extends over 12 amino acids. Germline V CDR1 and CDR2: SGHRS, YFSETQ. CDR3 amino acids: CASSLTGPPQYF. CDR3 sequence (DNA): TGCGCCAGCAGCCTGACAGGGCCGCCGCAGTATTTT. The entire variable domain, with the rest obtained from reference TRBV5-1 and TRBJ2-3, is as follows: KAGVTQTPRYLIKTRGQQVTLSCSPISGHRSVSWYQQTPGQGLQFLFEYFSETQRNKGNFPGRFSGRQFSNSRSEMNVSTLELGDSALYLCASSLTGPPQYFGPGTRLTVL.

The chain employs TRBV5-1 and TRBJ1-2, with D possibly being TRBD1 (5 bases). The CDR3 extends over 15 amino acids. CDR1 and CDR2 from the germline V gene are SGHRS and YFSETQ. V was shortened by 0 bases and J by 7 bases, with 16 bases between the two germline ends. The CDR3 sequence: CASSLAPGLESGYTF. CDR3 nucleotides: TGCGCCAGCAGCTTGGCCCCAGGGTTGGAGTCTGGCTACACCTTC.

V and J are TRBV10-3 and TRBJ2-4; D call uncertain. With 3 bases removed from V and 6 bases from J, the gap between germline ends came to 21 bases. Germline CDR1 is ENHRY and CDR2 is SYGVKD. The CDR3 is made up of 17 amino acids. CDR3 loop: CAISDIAGGPDLNIQYF. The CDR3 DNA reads as TGTGCCATCAGTGATATTGCAGGCGGCCCAGATTTAAACATTCAGTACTTC.

The chain recombines TRBV6-1 with TRBJ1-2, with D unresolved. Germline CDR1 is MNHNS and CDR2 is SASEGT. The V gene lost 3 bases and the J gene lost 4 bases, with 15 bases spanning the gap. The CDR3 length is 15 residues. The CDR3 nucleotides are TGTGCCAGCAGTGATTTCTCGCCAGGACCCTATGGCTACACCTTC. Residues: CASSDFSPGPYGYTF.

The chain carries TRBV6-6 and TRBJ2-1, with 8 positions matching TRBD2. This CDR3 is built from 14 residues. The V and J ends lost 11 bases and 5 bases, in that order; junction bases with no gene match: 11. CDR1 and CDR2 from the germline V gene are MNHNY and SVGAGI (reference sequence). The CDR3 here is CAAGGANIDNEQFF. In nucleotides, the CDR3 is TGTGCCGCGGGGGGCGCCAACATAGACAATGAGCAGTTCTTC.

The V call is TRBV30, the J call TRBJ2-2; D is perhaps TRBD1 (5 bases). Per germline, CDR1 GTSNPN and CDR2 SVGIG (reference sequence). This CDR3 is 18 amino acids long. The germline V and J ends were trimmed by 0 bases and 1 base, with 18 bases remaining between them. This chain's CDR3 is CAWSVGQNKGQNTGELFF. The CDR3 nucleotides read TGTGCCTGGAGTGTTGGGCAGAATAAAGGACAGAACACCGGGGAGCTGTTTTTT.

This chain links TRBV28 with TRBJ2-6; D uncertain. Germline CDR1 reads MDHEN; CDR2 reads SYDVKM. This CDR3 spans 15 amino acids. Trimming removed 2 bases from V and 0 bases from J, with 5 bases in between. CDR3 sequence (DNA): TGTGCCAGCAGTTTACTGCTCTCTGGGGCCAACGTCCTGACTTTC. It specifies CASSLLLSGANVLTF.

Here the CDR3 DNA reads TGTGCCAGCAGTCGCCACACGAGCGAGCAGTACTTC. Protein sequence: CASSRHTSEQYF. The chain carries TRBV27 and TRBJ2-7; D not certain. Germline values: CDR1 MNHEY, CDR2 SMNVEV (reference sequence). CDR3 length: 12 amino acids. Deletions cut 5 bases from V and 6 bases from J, with 11 bases between.

The chain carries TRBV2 and TRBJ2-3; 10 nucleotides line up with TRBD2. The CDR3 length is 15 residues. V trimming: 6 bases; J trimming: 3 bases; junction bases outside the gene matches: 6. Germline V lookup: CDR1 SNHLY, CDR2 FYNNEI. Written as DNA, the CDR3 is TGTGCCAGCAGCCCAGCGGGAGGGGGGACAGATACGCAGTATTTT. It specifies CASSPAGGGTDTQYF.

CDR3 in amino acids: CASSSDRQGGTEAFF. CDR3 DNA sequence: TGTGCCAGCAGTTCCGACCGACAGGGTGGCACTGAAGCTTTCTTT. The chain is built from TRBV6-6 and TRBJ1-1; 7 nucleotides match TRBD1. The length of the CDR3 is 15 residues. Trimming cost V 4 bases and J 4 bases; bases outside gene matches: 9. Germline assignment: CDR1 MNHNY and CDR2 SVGAGI (reference sequence).

This chain links TRBV5-1 with TRBJ2-3, with D unclear. The CDR3 spans 15 residues. V dropped 2 bases and J dropped 4 bases, with 14 bases sitting between them. CDR1 SGHRS and CDR2 YFSETQ come from the germline V gene. CDR3: CASSFDWSSADTQYF. The CDR3 nucleotides read TGCGCCAGCAGCTTCGACTGGTCGAGCGCAGATACGCAGTATTTT. Full variable domain (remainder filled in from reference TRBV5-1 and TRBJ2-3): KAGVTQTPRYLIKTRGQQVTLSCSPISGHRSVSWYQQTPGQGLQFLFEYFSETQRNKGNFPGRFSGRQFSNSRSEMNVSTLELGDSALYLCASSFDWSSADTQYFGPGTRLTVL.

The CDR3 sequence: CASSLDLAGERETQYF. CDR3 sequence (DNA): TGCGCCAGCAGCTTGGACCTAGCGGGAGAAAGGGAGACCCAGTACTTC. The gene calls are TRBV5-1 and TRBJ2-5; 10 bases map to TRBD2. Germline CDR1 and CDR2: SGHRS and YFSETQ. The CDR3 contains 16 residues. V lost 0 bases to trimming and J lost 5 bases; unmatched junction nucleotides: 7.

The J gene is TRBJ1-5, the V gene TRBV4-3, with a tentative D call TRBD1 (5 bases). Germline values: CDR1 LGHNA, CDR2 YSLEER. V lost 0 bases and J lost 4, with 10 bases in between. The CDR3 is 15 amino acids. The CDR3 loop is CASSQDGGGNQPQHF. In DNA, the CDR3 is TGCGCCAGCAGCCAAGACGGGGGGGGAAATCAGCCCCAGCATTTT.

The rearrangement links TRBV27 to TRBJ1-1, with TRBD1 identical over 7 bases. The CDR3 is made up of 15 amino acids. Per germline, CDR1 MNHEY and CDR2 SMNVEV (reference sequence). Trimming removed 2 bases from V and 1 base from J; junction bases left unmatched: 4. The CDR3 loop reads CASSLADRANTEAFF. CDR3 nucleotides: TGTGCCAGCAGTTTAGCCGACAGGGCGAACACTGAAGCTTTCTTT.

V is TRBV5-1 and J is TRBJ2-7; 10 bases map to TRBD2. Trimming removed 1 base from V and 2 bases from J; junction bases left unmatched: 6. The CDR3 length is 16 residues. Looked up from germline, CDR1 is SGHRS and CDR2 is YFSETQ. For the CDR3, the DNA is TGCGCCAGCAGCTTGCGGGCTAGCGGGGGACCCTACGAGCAGTACTTC. Translation gives CASSLRASGGPYEQYF.

The chain links TRBV28 to TRBJ2-1; tentatively, D is TRBD2 (7 bases). Germline CDR1 is MDHEN and CDR2 is SYDVKM. The CDR3 is 15 amino acids. V was clipped by 5 bases and J by 6 bases, with 17 bases between them. The CDR3 loop reads CASSPPRGAANEQFF. CDR3 coding DNA: TGTGCCAGCAGTCCGCCCCGGGGGGCGGCCAATGAGCAGTTCTTC.

This clone occurred once. The chain is built from TRBV7-6 and TRBJ1-2; perhaps TRBD1 as D (5 bases). CDR1 and CDR2 (germline): SGHVS, FNYEAQ. V was clipped by 3 bases and J by 2 bases, with 7 bases between them. The length of the CDR3 is 13 residues. Here the CDR3 reads CASSLGQNYGYTF. The CDR3 nucleotides are TGTGCCAGCAGCTTGGGGCAGAACTATGGCTACACCTTC.

The V call is TRBV11-2, the J call TRBJ2-1; weak D call: TRBD2 (5 bases). CDR3 size: 11 residues. Germline lookup yields CDR1 SGHAT and CDR2 FQNNGV. Trimming stripped 5 bases from V and 8 bases from J, with 7 bases between. In DNA form, the CDR3 reads TGTGCCAGCAGCCTAGCCGATGAGCAGTTCTTC. It yields the protein CASSLADEQFF.

The rearrangement joins TRBV5-1 to TRBJ1-1; no firm D call. Germline V gene sequence: CDR1 SGHRS, CDR2 YFSETQ. The CDR3 loop spans 17 amino acids. The V and J ends lost 4 bases and 0 bases respectively, with 19 bases between them. DNA for the CDR3: TGCGCCAGCAGCCCGGGAGGGTCCACTAGACTGAACACTGAAGCTTTCTTT. It codes for CASSPGGSTRLNTEAFF.

The chain has TRBV6-6 and TRBJ2-7; D remains ambiguous. Looked up from germline, CDR1 is MNHNY and CDR2 is SVGAGI (reference sequence). Trimming shortened V by 6 bases and J by 1 base, and 19 bases separated the two germline ends. The CDR3 is 16 residues long. Here the CDR3 DNA reads TGTGCCAGCAGGACTCTGTTTTTCGGGTCATCCTACGAGCAGTACTTC. This encodes CASRTLFFGSSYEQYF.

The genes are TRBV6-5 and TRBJ2-7, with D possibly matching TRBD2 (6 bases). CDR1 MNHEY and CDR2 SVGAGI come from the germline V gene. This CDR3 is 14 amino acids long. V was cut by 5 bases and J by 3 bases, with 14 bases left in between. CDR3 sequence reads: CASSPNRLDYEQYF. CDR3 sequence (DNA): TGTGCCAGCAGTCCCAACCGACTAGACTACGAGCAGTACTTC.

This chain joins TRBV11-1 and TRBJ2-2; the match to TRBD1 covers 7 bases. The CDR3 contains 16 residues. Per the germline V gene, CDR1 is SGHAT and CDR2 is FQDESV (reference sequence). V was pared by 3 bases and J by 2 bases, with 6 bases of the junction left unmatched. The CDR3, as DNA: TGTGCCAGCAGCTTGGACAGGCTAGCAAACACCGGGGAGCTGTTTTTT. It translates to CASSLDRLANTGELFF.